This TCR beta chain came from a study of cytomegalovirus exposure and HLA in healthy donors. Study overall: A data release that came early held tens of millions of unique TCRs from HLA-typed donors.

The CDR3 sequence is 16 residues long. Comment on this clone: Its target is not known.

PCR involved 60 Vbeta and 13 Jbeta primers. TCRdb's copy holds only in-frame clones and misses some; the assay was immunoSEQ multiplex PCR. The table has about 77,000 clones, over 70% seen once. Study-level results: Per published reports, the classifier diagnosed cytomegalovirus status with high specificity and sensitivity.

The specimen was PBMCs. The V and J genes are TRBV1 and TRBJ2-3; the DNA was not compared with TRBD1, the D call given in the table. TRBV1 is a pseudogene segment. This clonotype originated in a woman in her forties in good health and CMV-seronegative. CDR3 sequence: CTSSPRGQGVRDTQYF. The CDR3 DNA sequence: TGCACCAGCAGCCCTCGAGGACAGGGGGTGAGAGATACGCAGTATTTT.